A single T cell receptor beta chain is shown here with its context. What antigen it recognizes has not been identified. No much larger clonotype is one base removed from it; base qualities were not supplied. The protocol used for the library was the immunoSEQ multiplex PCR assay. Imported from immuneACCESS, the table was reduced by TCRdb to in-frame sequences with V and J called. These copies leave out some clones; in studies compared against another copy, an unresolved V gene accounts for under half, and the cause of the remainder is not known. Recorded for this sample are 43,000 or so clones; approximately 91% of them occurred a single time. Approximately 1.5% of the sample lies in the top ten. The CDR3 covers 15 residues, taking in both the cysteine and the phenylalanine. CDR3 DNA is the only sequence kept; it has 45 bases, read in frame from the first base. V is clipped by 5 bases and J by 2 bases, and the sequence between their germline boundaries is 15 bases long. Per the germline V gene (reference sequence), LNHDA is the CDR1 and SQIVND is the CDR2.

These data come from a study of T cell changes during pregnancy in multiple sclerosis (dated by TCRdb to 2018 to 2020). As for the study more broadly: The study looked at changes in the T cell repertoire across pregnancy in women with multiple sclerosis.

The specimen was PBMCs (not recorded whether the cells were cultured). This clonotype was sampled from a female donor with multiple sclerosis, enrolled in a pregnancy study. Recombination linked TRBV19 to TRBJ1-1; perhaps TRBD1 is the D gene, with 5 bases matching. At the DNA level, the sequence is TGTGCCAGTAGTGGTCGGGGCAGACTAAACACTGAAGCTTTCTTT. It is translated as CASSGRGRLNTEAFF.